The rows below give T cell receptor beta chains drawn from one sample of a study of shared clonotypes between healthy human individuals. The assay was immunoSEQ multiplex PCR, and TCRdb's table has in-frame clones only and misses some. The sample has about 1.1 million clones; approximately 80% are singletons. The material sequenced was memory CD4+ T cells from PBMCs. The receptor set was obtained from a man younger than 35 in good health. Some clones in this sample may be carry-over from other donors' samples. Each CDR3 is given without its conserved first and last residue. A D gene is named only where the DNA matches it firmly.

V: TRBV27
D: TRBD2
J: TRBJ2-5
CDR3: ASRTSGKMETQY

V: TRBV6-1
D: -
J: TRBJ2-7
CDR3: ASSESSRFYEQY

V: TRBV9
D: TRBD2
J: TRBJ2-3
CDR3: ASSVATGMSGRWDTQY

V: TRBV10-1
D: TRBD2
J: TRBJ2-7
CDR3: ASSTGLAGGKQY

V: TRBV19
D: TRBD1
J: TRBJ1-2
CDR3: ASRDRVSGYT

V: TRBV6-1
D: TRBD1
J: TRBJ1-2
CDR3: ASREGPDRGFT

V: TRBV28
D: TRBD1
J: TRBJ2-1
CDR3: ATTRDRDYYNEQF

V: TRBV5-4
D: -
J: TRBJ1-1
CDR3: ASSWEHTANTEAF

V: TRBV7-8
D: -
J: TRBJ2-1
CDR3: ASSLASSYNEQF

V: TRBV14
D: -
J: TRBJ1-2
CDR3: ASSHGLRYGYT

V: TRBV7-3
D: -
J: TRBJ2-2
CDR3: ASSPQGGLNGELF

V: TRBV6-1
D: -
J: TRBJ1-2
CDR3: ASSEAGSYGYT

V: TRBV5-1
D: TRBD2
J: TRBJ2-5
CDR3: ASSFRSGRETQY

V: TRBV7-9
D: -
J: TRBJ1-1
CDR3: ASSNSRKNTEAF

V: TRBV5-4
D: TRBD2
J: TRBJ2-5
CDR3: ASSLDREGLKTQY

V: TRBV28
D: -
J: TRBJ2-5
CDR3: ASSSYPAQETQY

V: TRBV6-6
D: TRBD1
J: TRBJ2-2
CDR3: ASTQQGEENTGELF

V: TRBV5-1
D: -
J: TRBJ2-5
CDR3: ASSLVSGPYQETQY

V: TRBV14
D: -
J: TRBJ2-7
CDR3: ASSQVQAGEQY

V: TRBV18
D: -
J: TRBJ2-5
CDR3: ASSLQQAGIQETQY

V: TRBV6-1
D: -
J: TRBJ1-5
CDR3: ASSEAWRGQPQH

V: TRBV7-2
D: -
J: TRBJ1-3
CDR3: ASSIMTGSGNTIY

V: TRBV2
D: TRBD2
J: TRBJ2-2
CDR3: ARSRGTSGNTGELF

V: TRBV28
D: -
J: TRBJ1-2
CDR3: ASSRPGYGYT

V: TRBV7-9
D: -
J: TRBJ2-1
CDR3: ASSLRASYNEQF

V: TRBV5-1
D: -
J: TRBJ2-7
CDR3: ASSLAVVPRTYEQY

V: TRBV2
D: -
J: TRBJ1-2
CDR3: ASSEWLAVVGGYT

V: TRBV5-1
D: TRBD2
J: TRBJ2-1
CDR3: ASSSGLADYNEQF

V: TRBV7-2
D: TRBD1
J: TRBJ2-5
CDR3: ASSPGQPVGETQY

V: TRBV4-2
D: TRBD1
J: TRBJ1-2
CDR3: ASRPTRGDRALYGYT

V: TRBV6-6
D: -
J: TRBJ1-3
CDR3: ASSYSTQGGNTIY

V: TRBV5-1
D: -
J: TRBJ2-3
CDR3: ASSFRTGDTQY

V: TRBV5-1
D: -
J: TRBJ2-5
CDR3: ASSAAPGPQETQY

V: TRBV14
D: -
J: TRBJ1-1
CDR3: ASSHQPGPAF

V: TRBV7-3
D: TRBD2
J: TRBJ2-7
CDR3: ASSFGTSGSRGEY

V: TRBV10-2
D: TRBD2
J: TRBJ2-7
CDR3: ASSETSGIEYEQY

V: TRBV6-4
D: -
J: TRBJ2-7
CDR3: ASSDSMDRPFSYEQY

V: TRBV2
D: -
J: TRBJ2-3
CDR3: ASSASTDTQY

V: TRBV28
D: -
J: TRBJ2-2
CDR3: ASSLFQGIANTGELF

V: TRBV5-1
D: -
J: TRBJ2-3
CDR3: ASSLELPGDADTQY

V: TRBV28
D: -
J: TRBJ1-4
CDR3: ASSGRRREKLF

V: TRBV27
D: TRBD2
J: TRBJ2-3
CDR3: ASSLSGTSGTYPNPTDTQY

V: TRBV7-3
D: -
J: TRBJ1-1
CDR3: ASSITPNTEAF

V: TRBV4-1
D: -
J: TRBJ2-5
CDR3: ASSQGSAGGETQY

V: TRBV27
D: TRBD1
J: TRBJ2-1
CDR3: ASSLQQGLFNEQF

V: TRBV28
D: -
J: TRBJ2-7
CDR3: ASSLPGGAAYYEQY

V: TRBV5-1
D: TRBD1
J: TRBJ2-1
CDR3: ASSPQLRTGGYNEQF

V: TRBV7-3
D: TRBD2
J: TRBJ2-1
CDR3: ASSSSWAGASNEQF

V: TRBV28
D: TRBD2
J: TRBJ2-4
CDR3: ASSSLISGRTKNIQY

V: TRBV20-1
D: -
J: TRBJ2-7
CDR3: SAPDYYEQY

V: TRBV27
D: -
J: TRBJ2-1
CDR3: ASSLSQAHNEQF

V: TRBV6-5
D: -
J: TRBJ2-5
CDR3: ASNAGAEETQY

V: TRBV10-3
D: -
J: TRBJ2-2
CDR3: ATLGGRVNTGELF